The clone carrying this T cell receptor beta chain came up a few times. What it binds is unknown. This sample was included in a study of T cell responses to AZD1222 COVID-19 vaccine. For the study at large: Second doses that came at about 4 or about 12 weeks were put together.

Notes on the study in general: Clonal diversity was possibly underestimated, and white British individuals and females predominated among donors. As reported, nearly half of all spike-specific TCRs target variant regions that are unmutated.

V was trimmed by 5 bases and J by 6 bases, leaving 14 bases between them. The CDR3 runs 14 residues. Germline assignment: CDR1 SGHTA and CDR2 FQGNSA. Libraries were prepared by immunoSEQ multiplex PCR; TCRdb keeps only in-frame clonotypes and omits some of them. The sample lists about 100,000 clones, roughly 84% seen once, with under 1.5% in the top ten. The genes are TRBV7-2 and TRBJ1-5; no reliable D call. Sequenced here: peripheral blood, sampled on day 0 of AZD1222 vaccination. The clonotype comes from an adult in good health. CDR3 in amino acids: CASSQDGGRQPQHF. CDR3 sequence (DNA): TGTGCCAGCAGCCAGGACGGAGGACGTCAGCCCCAGCATTTT.